Below, one T cell receptor beta chain is given with its context. This specimen belongs to a study of tumor-infiltrating lymphocytes in localized non-small cell lung cancer. The overall study: Resected tumor was paired with non-adjacent uninvolved lung from the same patient.

Sequenced by immunoSEQ multiplex PCR; TCRdb stores in-frame clones only, minus some. The table shows about 7,100 clones, with 60% to 80% occurring only once. The CDR3 extends over 15 amino acids. Trimming stripped 3 bases from V and 4 bases from J, with 16 bases between. Germline V gene data show CDR1 as MNHNS and CDR2 as SASEGT. What was sequenced was uninvolved lung tissue not adjacent to the tumor. V and J are TRBV6-1 and TRBJ2-7; D perhaps matches TRBD2 (6 bases). This clonotype was sampled from a human donor with non-small cell lung cancer. CDR3 bases: TGTGCCAGCAGTGAGAGAGCGGGCCTACCGTACGAGCAGTACTTC. It codes for CASSERAGLPYEQYF.